Following are 15 T cell receptor beta chains from one sample sequenced in a study (dated by TCRdb to 2014 to 2015). The method was 5' RACE. The sequencing machine was an Illumina MiSeq. In-frame beta chains were kept once TCRdb had trimmed the public reads at Q25 with fastp and called clones with MiXCR. Records with the same CDR3 protein are collapsed into one entry carrying the most frequent genes and DNA. The sample table shows roughly 50,000 distinct CDR3 sequences, and around 24% are seen once. The top ten hold approximately 3.4% of the sample. Material for sequencing was tumor-infiltrating naive CD4+ T cells sorted from the breast tumor. The cell subset or site label corresponds to: naive CD4+ T cells, CD4+CD45RA+CD25-. Source of these receptors: a female donor with breast cancer.

V gene TRBV11-3 combines with J gene TRBJ2-1; 9 bases agree with TRBD2. Germline V lookup: CDR1 SGHNT, CDR2 YENEEA. V was pared by 5 bases and J by 3 bases, with 5 bases of the junction left unmatched. This CDR3 is built from 15 residues. This CDR3 reads CASSLIAGVYNEQFF. Written as DNA, the CDR3 is TGTGCCAGCAGCCTTATAGCGGGGGTCTACAATGAGCAGTTCTTC. The entire variable domain, with the rest obtained from reference TRBV11-3 and TRBJ2-1, is as follows: EAGVVQSPRYKIIEKKQPVAFWCNPISGHNTLYWYLQNLGQGPELLIRYENEEAVDDSQLPKDRFSAERLKGVDSTLKIQPAELGDSAVYLCASSLIAGVYNEQFFGPGTRLTVL.

The V gene is TRBV12-3 or TRBV12-4, the J gene TRBJ1-1; D gene uncertain. The CDR3 spans 14 residues. The ends were cut back, 6 bases at V and 0 bases at J, with 11 bases in the middle. The CDR3 DNA reads as TGTGCCAGCAGCCCGACCAGCCTGAACACTGAAGCTTTCTTT. It yields the protein CASSPTSLNTEAFF.

The chain joins TRBV7-9 to TRBJ2-5; 7 bases line up with TRBD1. V dropped 10 bases and J dropped 2; count of bases not matched to a gene: 4. CDR3 length: 12 residues. Germline loops: CDR1 SEHNR, CDR2 FQNEAQ (reference sequence). CDR3 region: CATQGVQETQYF. DNA of the CDR3: TGTGCCACCCAGGGGGTGCAAGAGACCCAGTACTTC.

This clonotype was counted only a few times. CDR3 in DNA: TGTGCCAGCAGCAGGGGGAAGCAAGAGACCCAGTACTTC. Amino acids: CASSRGKQETQYF. This sequence joins TRBV7-2 and TRBJ2-5; possibly TRBD1 for D (6 bases). V was clipped by 5 bases and J by 2 bases, with 9 bases between them. The CDR3 totals 13 residues. The germline V gene encodes CDR1 SGHTA and CDR2 FQGNSA.

This clonotype was detected many times. The V and J genes are TRBV20-1 and TRBJ2-1; 7 positions agree with TRBD2. Germline CDR1 DFQATT, CDR2 SNEGSKA (reference sequence). J gave up 5 bases and V 3 bases, and 7 bases lay outside the gene matches. The CDR3 spans 14 residues. The CDR3 bases are TGCAGTGCTAGGTGGGGAGGGCCCAACAATGAGCAGTTCTTC. This sequence encodes CSARWGGPNNEQFF.

This clonotype was counted at least ten times. CDR3 residues: CASSWGTGGQETQYF. CDR3 DNA: TGTGCCAGCAGCTGGGGTACAGGGGGCCAAGAGACCCAGTACTTC. The V gene is TRBV7-6, the J gene TRBJ2-5; 8 bases map to TRBD1. The CDR3 is 15 residues long. Germline V gives CDR1 SGHVS, CDR2 FNYEAQ. J gave up 1 base and V 4 bases, and 5 bases lay outside the gene matches. The full variable domain, in which reference TRBV7-6 and TRBJ2-5 provide the parts outside the CDR3, is GAGVSQSPRYKVTKRGQDVALRCDPISGHVSLYWYRQALGQGPEFLTYFNYEAQQDKSGLPNDRFSAERPEGSISTLTIQRTEQRDSAMYRCASSWGTGGQETQYFGPGTRLLVL.

The CDR3 sequence is CASSLGVGAAQYF. CDR3 in DNA: TGTGCCAGCAGCTTAGGGGTTGGGGCTGCGCAGTACTTC. The V call is TRBV7-8, the J call TRBJ2-7; possible D gene TRBD1, 5 bases. CDR1 is SGHVS and CDR2 is FQNEAQ in the germline V gene. The CDR3 is 13 residues long. V lost 1 base and J lost 9, with 13 bases in between.

The rearrangement joins TRBV7-9 to TRBJ2-5, with D possibly called TRBD1 or TRBD2 (6 bases each). Trimming removed 5 bases at V and 5 bases at J, with 18 bases between. Germline lookup yields CDR1 SEHNR and CDR2 FQNEAQ (reference sequence). The CDR3 is made up of 15 amino acids. CDR3 sequence: CASSRSRGQGETQYF. CDR3 DNA: TGTGCCAGCAGCCGATCCCGGGGGCAGGGTGAGACCCAGTACTTC.

The chain couples TRBV6-1 to TRBJ1-1; D unresolved. Germline V lookup: CDR1 MNHNS, CDR2 SASEGT. The CDR3 extends over 11 amino acids. Trimming stripped 7 bases from V and 6 bases from J, with 9 bases between. As DNA, the CDR3 is TGTGCCAGCATGGGGTTGGCTGAAGCTTTCTTT. It is translated as CASMGLAEAFF.

This chain connects TRBV5-7 to TRBJ2-5; tentative D call: TRBD2 (5 bases). TRBV5-7 is an ORF; its function is uncertain. This CDR3 has 16 amino acids. Trimming removed 3 bases from V and 5 bases from J, with 20 bases in between. CDR3: CASSSLGAPPGETQYF. The CDR3 DNA sequence: TGTGCCAGCAGCTCCCTTGGCGCACCCCCGGGGGAGACCCAGTACTTC.

This chain joins TRBV7-9 and TRBJ2-7, with a weak D call TRBD2 (7 bases). The CDR3 has 17 residues. Germline V gene sequence: CDR1 SEHNR, CDR2 FQNEAQ (reference sequence). Trimming took 4 bases from V and 4 from J, leaving 23 bases between them. The CDR3 sequence is CASSSPRGGGRGYEQYF. Here the CDR3 DNA reads TGTGCCAGCAGCTCCCCCCGCGGGGGCGGTAGGGGGTACGAGCAGTACTTC.

The chain joins TRBV20-1 to TRBJ2-1; TRBD2 agrees at 14 bases. The CDR3 runs to 13 residues. Trimming cost V 7 bases and J 12 bases; bases outside gene matches: 8. CDR1 is DFQATT, CDR2 SNEGSKA, per germline (reference sequence). CDR3 sequence: CSGTGLAGEAQFF. DNA of the CDR3: TGCAGTGGCACGGGACTAGCGGGAGAGGCGCAGTTCTTC.

V gene TRBV7-9 combines with J gene TRBJ2-7, with D maybe TRBD1 (6 bases). The CDR3 has 12 amino acids. Looked up from germline, CDR1 is SEHNR and CDR2 is FQNEAQ (reference sequence). V lost 4 bases and J 9 bases, leaving 13 bases between the germline ends. The CDR3 coding sequence is TGTGCCAGCAGCTCCGCACAGGGCCCGCAGTACTTC. This gives the protein CASSSAQGPQYF.

The rearrangement uses TRBV7-8 and TRBJ1-6; D is uncertain. V was pared by 1 base and J by 6 bases, with 10 bases between. The CDR3 extends over 15 amino acids. In germline, CDR1 is SGHVS, CDR2 FQNEAQ. CDR3 in amino acids: CASSLDGLLNSPLHF. The CDR3 region has the DNA TGTGCCAGCAGCTTAGACGGCTTACTTAATTCACCCCTCCACTTT.

This clonotype has ten or more counts. The chain is built from TRBV24-1 and TRBJ1-5, with unresolved D. The germline V gene encodes CDR1 KGHDR and CDR2 SFDVKD. This CDR3 is 14 amino acids long. The ends were cut back, 5 bases at V and 0 bases at J, with 7 bases in the middle. The CDR3 is CATSVGDSNQPQHF. DNA for the CDR3: TGTGCCACCAGTGTTGGGGATAGCAATCAGCCCCAGCATTTT.